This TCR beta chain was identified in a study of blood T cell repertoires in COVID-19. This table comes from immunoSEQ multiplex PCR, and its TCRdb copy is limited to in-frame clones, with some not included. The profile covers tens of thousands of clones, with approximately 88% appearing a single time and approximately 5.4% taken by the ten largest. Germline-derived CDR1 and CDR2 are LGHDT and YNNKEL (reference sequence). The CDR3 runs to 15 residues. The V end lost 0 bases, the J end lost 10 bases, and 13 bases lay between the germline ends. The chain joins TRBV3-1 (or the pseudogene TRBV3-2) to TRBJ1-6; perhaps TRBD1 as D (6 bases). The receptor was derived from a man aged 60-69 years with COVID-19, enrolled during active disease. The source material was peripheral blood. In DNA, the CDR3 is TGTGCCAGCAGCCAAGAGCAGGGGCAAGGATCACCCCTCCACTTT. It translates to CASSQEQGQGSPLHF.